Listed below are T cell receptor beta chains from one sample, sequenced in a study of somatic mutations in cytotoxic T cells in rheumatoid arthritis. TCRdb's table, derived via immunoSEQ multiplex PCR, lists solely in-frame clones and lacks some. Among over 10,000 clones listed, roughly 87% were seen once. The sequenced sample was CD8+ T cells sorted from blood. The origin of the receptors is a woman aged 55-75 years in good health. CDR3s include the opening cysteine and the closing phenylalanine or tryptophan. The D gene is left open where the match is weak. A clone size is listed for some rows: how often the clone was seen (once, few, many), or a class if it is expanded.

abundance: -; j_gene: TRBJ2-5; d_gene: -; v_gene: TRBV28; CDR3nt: TGTGCCAGCAGTTTTCTGGGGGCCCAAGAGACCCAGTACTTC; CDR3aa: CASSFLGAQETQYF
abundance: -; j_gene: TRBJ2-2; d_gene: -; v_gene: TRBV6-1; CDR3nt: TGTGCCAGCAGCGGGGACATGGACACCGGGGAGCTGTTTTTT; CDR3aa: CASSGDMDTGELFF
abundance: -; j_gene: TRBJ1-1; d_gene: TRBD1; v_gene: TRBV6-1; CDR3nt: TGTGCCAGCAGTGAAGCTTTAGACAGGGCAGCTTTCTTT; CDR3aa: CASSEALDRAAFF
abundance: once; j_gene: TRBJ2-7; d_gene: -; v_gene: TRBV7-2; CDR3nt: TGTGCCAGCAGCTTATCAGACTCGCCCCCCTACGAGCAGTACTTC; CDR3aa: CASSLSDSPPYEQYF
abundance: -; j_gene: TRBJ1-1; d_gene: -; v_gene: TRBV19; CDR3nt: TGTGCCAGTACCCGAAGGGGGTCTGAAGCTTTCTTT; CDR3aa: CASTRRGSEAFF
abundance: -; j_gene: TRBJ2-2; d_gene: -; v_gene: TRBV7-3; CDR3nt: TGTGCCAGCAGCTCAATGACCGGGGAGCTGTTTTTT; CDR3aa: CASSSMTGELFF
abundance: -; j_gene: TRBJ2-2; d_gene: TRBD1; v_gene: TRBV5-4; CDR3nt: TGTGCCAGCAGCTTCATAGACAGGGTAGACACCGGGGAGCTGTTTTTT; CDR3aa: CASSFIDRVDTGELFF
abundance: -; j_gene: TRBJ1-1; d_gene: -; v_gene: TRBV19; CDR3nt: TGTGCCAGTAGTTGGAGGATGAACACTGAAGCTTTCTTT; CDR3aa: CASSWRMNTEAFF
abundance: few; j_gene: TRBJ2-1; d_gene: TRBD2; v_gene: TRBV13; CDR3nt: TGTGCCAGCAGCTTAGGAGCGGGGGGAGCCTTTTACAATGAGCAGTTCTTC; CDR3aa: CASSLGAGGAFYNEQFF
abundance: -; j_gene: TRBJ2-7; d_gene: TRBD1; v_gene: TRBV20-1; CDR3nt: TGCAGTGCGGGGACAGGGGGTGAGCAGTACTTC; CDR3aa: CSAGTGGEQYF
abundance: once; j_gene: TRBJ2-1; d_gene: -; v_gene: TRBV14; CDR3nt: TGTGCCAGTGAACGAGGGGGTCACGGGCAGTTCTTC; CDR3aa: CASERGGHGQFF
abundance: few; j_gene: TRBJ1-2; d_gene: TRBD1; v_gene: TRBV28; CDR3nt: TGTGCCAGCAGTTTCATACTTCCCGGGACAGCCAAATATGGCTACACCTTC; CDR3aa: CASSFILPGTAKYGYTF
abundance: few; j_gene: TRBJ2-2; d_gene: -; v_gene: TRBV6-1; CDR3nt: TGTGCCAGCAGTGAAGCGCCGGGGGCGAACACCGGGGAGCTGTTTTTT; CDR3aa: CASSEAPGANTGELFF
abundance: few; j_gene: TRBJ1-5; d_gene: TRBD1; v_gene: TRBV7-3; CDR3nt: TGTGCCAGCAGCTTAATCCCTTGGACAGGCAGTCAGCCCCAGCATTTT; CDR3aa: CASSLIPWTGSQPQHF
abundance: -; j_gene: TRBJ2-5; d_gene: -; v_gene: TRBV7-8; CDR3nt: TGTGCCAGCAGCATAGTCGGGGAGACCCAGTACTTC; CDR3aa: CASSIVGETQYF
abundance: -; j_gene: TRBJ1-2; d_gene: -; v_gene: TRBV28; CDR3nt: TGTGCCAGCAGTTTGGTCACGAGTTATGGCTACACCTTC; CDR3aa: CASSLVTSYGYTF
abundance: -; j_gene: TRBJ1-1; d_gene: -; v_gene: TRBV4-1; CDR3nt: TGCGCCAGCAGCCTCGGGGTCGGTTTTGAAGCTTTCTTT; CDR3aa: CASSLGVGFEAFF
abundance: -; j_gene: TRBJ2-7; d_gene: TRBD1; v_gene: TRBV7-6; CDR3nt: TGTGCCAGCAGCGCCGGGACAGCCTACGAGCAGTACTTC; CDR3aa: CASSAGTAYEQYF
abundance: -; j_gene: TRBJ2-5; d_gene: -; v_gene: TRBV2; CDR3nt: TGTGCCAGCACCGGGAGAAATTCGCGCCAAGAGACCCAGTACTTC; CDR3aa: CASTGRNSRQETQYF
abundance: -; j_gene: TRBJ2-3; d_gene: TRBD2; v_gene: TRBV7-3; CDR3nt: TGTGCCAGCAGCCCCCACCCTAGCGGAACAGATACGCAGTATTTT; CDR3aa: CASSPHPSGTDTQYF
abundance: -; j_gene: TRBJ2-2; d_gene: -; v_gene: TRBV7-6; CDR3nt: TGTGCCAGCAGCTTAGGGACAGACATCGGGGAGCTGTTTTTT; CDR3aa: CASSLGTDIGELFF
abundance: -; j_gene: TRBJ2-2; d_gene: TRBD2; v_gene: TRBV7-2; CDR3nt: TGTGCCAGCAGCCTTACTAGCGCGGGCACCGGGGAGCTGTTTTTT; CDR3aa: CASSLTSAGTGELFF
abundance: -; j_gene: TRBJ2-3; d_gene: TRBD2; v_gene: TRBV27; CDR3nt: TGTGCCAGCAGTTCCTCCCCAGTACTAGCGGGGGCAGATACGCAGTATTTT; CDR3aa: CASSSSPVLAGADTQYF
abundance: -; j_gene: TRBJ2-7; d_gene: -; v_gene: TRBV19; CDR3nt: TGTGCCAGTAGTATAGCCCCTAGCCCTCTCAACGAGCAGTACTTC; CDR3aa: CASSIAPSPLNEQYF
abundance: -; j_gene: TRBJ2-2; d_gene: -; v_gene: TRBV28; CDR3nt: TGTGCCAGCAGTTTATACCGAGGGGGCACCGGGGAGCTGTTTTTT; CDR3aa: CASSLYRGGTGELFF
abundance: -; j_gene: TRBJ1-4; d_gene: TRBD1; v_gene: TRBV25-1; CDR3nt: TGTGCCAGCGGGTCCGGGACAGGGCATGAAAAACTGTTTTTT; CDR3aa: CASGSGTGHEKLFF
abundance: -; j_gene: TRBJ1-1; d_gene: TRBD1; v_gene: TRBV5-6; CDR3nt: TGTGCCAGCAGCGAACAAGGGGGCTCGGAGACTGAAGCTTTCTTT; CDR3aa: CASSEQGGSETEAFF
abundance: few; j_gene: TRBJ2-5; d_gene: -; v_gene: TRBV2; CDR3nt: TGTGCCAGCAGTGAAGAGGGTCAGGGGGGTATAGGGGAGACCCAGTACTTC; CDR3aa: CASSEEGQGGIGETQYF
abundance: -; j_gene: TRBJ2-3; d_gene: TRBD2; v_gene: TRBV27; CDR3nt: TGTGCCAGCAGTTTTAGCGGGGGGACAGATACGCAGTATTTT; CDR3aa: CASSFSGGTDTQYF
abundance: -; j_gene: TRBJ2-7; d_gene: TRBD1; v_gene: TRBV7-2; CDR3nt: TGTGCCAGCAGCTTGGGCAGGGGGATCTACGAGCAGTACTTC; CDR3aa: CASSLGRGIYEQYF
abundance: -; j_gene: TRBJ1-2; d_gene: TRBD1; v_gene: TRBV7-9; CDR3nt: TGTGCCAGCAGCCCAGCACAGGGGCCCTATGGCTACACCTTC; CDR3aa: CASSPAQGPYGYTF
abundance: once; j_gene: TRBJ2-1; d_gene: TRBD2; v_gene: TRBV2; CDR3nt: TGTGCCAGCAGTGGAACCCTAGCGGGGGGAGAAAATGAGCAGTTCTTC; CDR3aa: CASSGTLAGGENEQFF
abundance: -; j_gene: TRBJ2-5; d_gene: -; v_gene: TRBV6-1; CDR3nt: TGTGCCAGCCGAGGGTCTCATCGGGAGACCCAGTACTTC; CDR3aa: CASRGSHRETQYF
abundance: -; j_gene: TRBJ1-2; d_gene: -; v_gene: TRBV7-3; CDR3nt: TGTGCCAGCAGCCCTGACCCAGGTTATGGCTACACCTTC; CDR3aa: CASSPDPGYGYTF
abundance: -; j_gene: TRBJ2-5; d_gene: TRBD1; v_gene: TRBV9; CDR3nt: TGTGCCAGCAGCGCAGACAGGGTGCCGGGGGAGACCCAGTACTTC; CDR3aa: CASSADRVPGETQYF
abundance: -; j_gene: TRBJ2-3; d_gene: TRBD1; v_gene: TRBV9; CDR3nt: TGTGCCAGCAGCCTAGAAGGGGGCCCTACAGATACGCAGTATTTT; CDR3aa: CASSLEGGPTDTQYF
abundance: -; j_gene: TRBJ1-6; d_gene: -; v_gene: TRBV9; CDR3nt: TGTGCCAGCAGCGGCCGGGACACGTATAATTCACCCCTCCACTTT; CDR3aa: CASSGRDTYNSPLHF
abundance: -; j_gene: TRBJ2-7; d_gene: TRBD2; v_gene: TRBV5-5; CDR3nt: TGTGCCAGCAGCTCATACGGGGGGGCAGGTCGTTCCTACGAGCAGTACTTC; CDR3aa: CASSSYGGAGRSYEQYF
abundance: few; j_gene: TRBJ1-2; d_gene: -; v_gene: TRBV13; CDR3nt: TGTGCCAGCAGCTCCATTACTGGGGGGAACTATGGCTACACCTTC; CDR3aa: CASSSITGGNYGYTF
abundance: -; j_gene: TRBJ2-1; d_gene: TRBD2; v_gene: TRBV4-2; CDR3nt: TGTGCCAGCAGCCAAGATTCAGCGGGGGGCTACAATGAGCAGTTCTTC; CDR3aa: CASSQDSAGGYNEQFF
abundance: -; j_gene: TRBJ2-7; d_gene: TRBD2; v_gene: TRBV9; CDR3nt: TGTGCCAGCAGCACCCTCGACGGCAGCGGGGGTAACATCTACGAGCAGTACTTC; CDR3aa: CASSTLDGSGGNIYEQYF
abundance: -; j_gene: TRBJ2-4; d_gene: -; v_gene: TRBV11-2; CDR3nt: TGTGCCAGCAGCTTTGGAGGTACGCTAGCCAAAAACATTCAGTACTTC; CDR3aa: CASSFGGTLAKNIQYF
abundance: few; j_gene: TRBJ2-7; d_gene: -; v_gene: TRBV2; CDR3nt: TGTGCCAGCGGACAGGAGCAGTACTTC; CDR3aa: CASGQEQYF
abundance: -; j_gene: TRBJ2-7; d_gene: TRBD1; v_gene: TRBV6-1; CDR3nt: TGTGCCAGCAGCTTGTCCGGACAGGGGGCAGACGAGCAGTACTTC; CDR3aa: CASSLSGQGADEQYF